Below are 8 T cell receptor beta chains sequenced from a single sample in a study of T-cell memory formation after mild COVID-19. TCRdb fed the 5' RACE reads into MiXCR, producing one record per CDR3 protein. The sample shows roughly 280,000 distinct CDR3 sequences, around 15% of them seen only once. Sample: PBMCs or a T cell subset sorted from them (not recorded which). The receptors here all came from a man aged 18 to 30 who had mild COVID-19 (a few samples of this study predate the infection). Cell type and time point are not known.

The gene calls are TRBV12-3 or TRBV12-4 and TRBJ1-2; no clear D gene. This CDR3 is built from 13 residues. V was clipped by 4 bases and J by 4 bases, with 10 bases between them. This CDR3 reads CASSWAAGYGYTF. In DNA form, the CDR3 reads TGTGCCAGCAGTTGGGCAGCAGGCTATGGCTACACCTTC.

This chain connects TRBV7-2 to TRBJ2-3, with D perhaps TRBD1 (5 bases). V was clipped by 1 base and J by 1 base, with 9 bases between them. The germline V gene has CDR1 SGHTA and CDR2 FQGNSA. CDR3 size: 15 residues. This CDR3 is CASSLVGRGTDTQYF. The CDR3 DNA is TGTGCCAGCAGCTTAGTTGGCAGGGGCACAGATACGCAGTATTTT.

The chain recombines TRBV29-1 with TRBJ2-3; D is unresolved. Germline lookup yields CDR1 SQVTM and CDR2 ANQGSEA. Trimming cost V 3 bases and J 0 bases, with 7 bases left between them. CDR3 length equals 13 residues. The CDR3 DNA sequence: TGCAGCGTTGACGCGTCTAGCACAGATACGCAGTATTTT. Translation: CSVDASSTDTQYF.

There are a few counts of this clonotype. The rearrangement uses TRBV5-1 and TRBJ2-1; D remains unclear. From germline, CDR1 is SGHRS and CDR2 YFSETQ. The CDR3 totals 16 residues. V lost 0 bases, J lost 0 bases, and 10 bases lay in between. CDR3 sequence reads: CASSLVAASSYNEQFF. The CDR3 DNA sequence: TGCGCCAGCAGCTTGGTGGCAGCCAGCTCCTACAATGAGCAGTTCTTC. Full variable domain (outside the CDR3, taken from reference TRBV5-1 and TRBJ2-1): KAGVTQTPRYLIKTRGQQVTLSCSPISGHRSVSWYQQTPGQGLQFLFEYFSETQRNKGNFPGRFSGRQFSNSRSEMNVSTLELGDSALYLCASSLVAASSYNEQFFGPGTRLTVL.

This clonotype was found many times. CDR3 residues: CASSLNRGPQETQYF. The CDR3 DNA is TGTGCCAGCAGCTTAAATAGGGGGCCCCAAGAGACCCAGTACTTC. V gene TRBV7-7 combines with J gene TRBJ2-5; TRBD1 agrees at 7 bases. CDR3 size: 15 residues. The germline CDR1 and CDR2 sequences are SSHAT and FNYEAQ (reference sequence). The V gene end was trimmed by 2 bases and the J gene end by 1 base; junction bases not matched to a gene: 4.

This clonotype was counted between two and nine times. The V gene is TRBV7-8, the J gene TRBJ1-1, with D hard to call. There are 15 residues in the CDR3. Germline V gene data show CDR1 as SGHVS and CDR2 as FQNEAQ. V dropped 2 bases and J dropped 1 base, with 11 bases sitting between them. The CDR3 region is CASSLMGLRNTEAFF. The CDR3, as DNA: TGTGCCAGCAGCTTAATGGGGTTGAGGAACACTGAAGCTTTCTTT.

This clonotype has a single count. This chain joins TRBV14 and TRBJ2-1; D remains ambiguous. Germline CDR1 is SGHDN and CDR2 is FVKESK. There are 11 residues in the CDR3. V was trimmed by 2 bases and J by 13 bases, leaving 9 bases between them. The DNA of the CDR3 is TGTGCCAGCAGCCAATCGTATCTACAGTTCTTC. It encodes CASSQSYLQFF. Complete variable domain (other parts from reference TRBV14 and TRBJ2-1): EAGVTQFPSHSVIEKGQTVTLRCDPISGHDNLYWYRRVMGKEIKFLLHFVKESKQDESGMPNNRFLAERTGGTYSTLKVQPAELEDSGVYFCASSQSYLQFFGPGTRLTVL.

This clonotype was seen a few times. The CDR3, as DNA: TGTGCCAGCAGCTCTCGTCCCGGAGTTACGCAGTATTTT. Amino acid sequence: CASSSRPGVTQYF. The chain has TRBV5-5 and TRBJ2-3, with D hard to call. Germline-derived CDR1 and CDR2 are SGHKS and YYEKEE (reference sequence). V lost 3 bases and J lost 8, with 13 bases in between. The CDR3 spans 13 residues.